This TCR beta chain was retrieved from a study of T cell responses to AZD1222 COVID-19 vaccine. With regard to this clone: Its matching antigen is unknown.

Germline V gene data show CDR1 as MNHNY and CDR2 as SVGAGI (reference sequence). Trimming cost V 8 bases and J 4 bases, with 14 bases left between them. The length of the CDR3 is 14 residues. General observations from the study: Nearly half of spike-specific TCRs reportedly target variant regions that are unmutated in the B.1.351 and B.1.1.7 variants. Two AZD1222 doses significantly raised spike-specific TCR breadth and depth over controls. There were mostly white British donors and more females than males, and clonal diversity was possibly underestimated.

The protocol was immunoSEQ multiplex PCR, while the TCRdb copy is restricted to in-frame clones and leaves out a portion. The sample lists 100,000 to 120,000 clones, about 91% seen once, with approximately 6.9% in the top ten. This specimen was peripheral blood, taken 28 days after the second AZD1222 dose. The receptor was derived from an adult who received the AZD1222 COVID-19 vaccine. The gene calls are TRBV6-6 and TRBJ1-4, with D possibly being TRBD1 (6 bases). CDR3 in DNA: TGTGCCAGCCTCCATACAGGGAATAATGAAAAACTGTTTTTT. Translated: CASLHTGNNEKLFF.